The source of this T cell receptor (beta chain) is a study of cytomegalovirus exposure and HLA in healthy donors. Overall study: According to later analysis, the same platform produced the 90 to 150 validation and 666 first-cohort repertoires.

This clone was counted only a few times. Its antigen is not identified. The donors were part of the validation cohort, which consisted of over a hundred subjects and was separate from the first cohort of 670 or so subjects. TCRdb's table, derived via immunoSEQ multiplex PCR, lists solely in-frame clones and lacks some. The sample records roughly 120,000 clones, 90% to 95% being singletons. Study results and caveats: As was reported, the classifier diagnosed cytomegalovirus status with high specificity and sensitivity. Some TCR beta chains (164 of them) were listed as cytomegalovirus-associated.

The CDR3 sequence is 14 residues long. From germline, CDR1 is SGHRS and CDR2 YFSETQ. Trimming pared 1 base from V and 5 bases from J, leaving 7 bases between. This clonotype was sampled from a woman younger than 30 in good health and CMV-seronegative. The sequenced sample was PBMCs. J is TRBJ1-6 and V is TRBV5-1; weak D call: TRBD1 (5 bases). For the CDR3, the DNA is TGCGCCAGCAGCTTGTTAGGGGATAATTCACCCCTCCACTTT. Translation gives CASSLLGDNSPLHF.